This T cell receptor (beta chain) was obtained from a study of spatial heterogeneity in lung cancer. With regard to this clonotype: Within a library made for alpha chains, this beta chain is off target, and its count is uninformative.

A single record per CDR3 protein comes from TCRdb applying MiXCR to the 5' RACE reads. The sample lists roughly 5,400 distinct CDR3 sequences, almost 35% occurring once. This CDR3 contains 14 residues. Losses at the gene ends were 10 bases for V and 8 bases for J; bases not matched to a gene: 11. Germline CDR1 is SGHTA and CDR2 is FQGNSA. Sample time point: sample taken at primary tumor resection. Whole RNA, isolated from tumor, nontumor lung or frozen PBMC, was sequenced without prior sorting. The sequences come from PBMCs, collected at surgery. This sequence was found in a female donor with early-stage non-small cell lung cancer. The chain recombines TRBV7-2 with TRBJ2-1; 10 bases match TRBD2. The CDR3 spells CATLPGLATHEQFF. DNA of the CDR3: TGTGCCACCCTCCCGGGACTAGCGACTCATGAGCAGTTCTTC.